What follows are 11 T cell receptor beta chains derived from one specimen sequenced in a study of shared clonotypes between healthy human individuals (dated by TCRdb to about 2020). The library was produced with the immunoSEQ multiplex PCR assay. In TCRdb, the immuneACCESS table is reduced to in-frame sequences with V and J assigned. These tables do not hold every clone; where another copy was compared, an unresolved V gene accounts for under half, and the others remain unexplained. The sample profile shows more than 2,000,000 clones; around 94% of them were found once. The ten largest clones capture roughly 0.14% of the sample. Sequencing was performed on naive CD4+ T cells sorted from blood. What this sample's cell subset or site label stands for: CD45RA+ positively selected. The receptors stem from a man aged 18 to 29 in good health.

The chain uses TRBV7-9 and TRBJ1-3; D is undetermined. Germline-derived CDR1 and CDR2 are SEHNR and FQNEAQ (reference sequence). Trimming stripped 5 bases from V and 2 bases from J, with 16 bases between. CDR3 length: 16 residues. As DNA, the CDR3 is TGTGCCAGCAGCCCCCGTGCGGGGATTGCTGGAAACACCATATATTTT. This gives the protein CASSPRAGIAGNTIYF. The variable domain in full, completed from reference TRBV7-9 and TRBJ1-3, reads DTGVSQNPRHKITKRGQNVTFRCDPISEHNRLYWYRQTLGQGPEFLTYFQNEAQLEKSRLLSDRFSAERPKGSFSTLEIQRTEQGDSAMYLCASSPRAGIAGNTIYFGEGSWLTVV.

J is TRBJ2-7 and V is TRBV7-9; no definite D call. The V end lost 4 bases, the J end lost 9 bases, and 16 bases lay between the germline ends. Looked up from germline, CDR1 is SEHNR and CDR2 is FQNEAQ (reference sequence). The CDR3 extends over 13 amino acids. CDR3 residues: CASSSDAPGVQYF. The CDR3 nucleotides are TGTGCCAGCAGCTCGGACGCTCCTGGAGTGCAGTACTTC.

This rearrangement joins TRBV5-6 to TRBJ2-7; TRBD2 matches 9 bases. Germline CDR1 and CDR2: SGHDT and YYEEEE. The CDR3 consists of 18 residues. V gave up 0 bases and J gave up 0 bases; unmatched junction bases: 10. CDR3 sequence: CASSLAGGAGGRSYEQYF. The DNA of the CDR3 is TGTGCCAGCAGCTTGGCCGGGGGAGCGGGGGGCCGCTCCTACGAGCAGTACTTC.

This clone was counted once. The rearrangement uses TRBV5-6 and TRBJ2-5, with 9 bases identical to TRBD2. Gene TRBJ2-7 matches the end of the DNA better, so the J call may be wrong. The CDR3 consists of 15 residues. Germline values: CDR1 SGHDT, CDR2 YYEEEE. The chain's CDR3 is CASSFRTSASYEQYF. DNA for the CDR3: TGTGCCAGCAGCTTTAGGACTAGCGCCTCCTACGAGCAGTACTTC.

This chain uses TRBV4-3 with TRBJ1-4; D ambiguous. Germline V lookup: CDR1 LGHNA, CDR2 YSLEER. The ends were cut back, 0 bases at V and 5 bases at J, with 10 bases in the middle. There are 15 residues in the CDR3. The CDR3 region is CASSQDYRRNEKLFF. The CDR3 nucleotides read TGCGCCAGCAGCCAAGATTACCGTAGAAATGAAAAACTGTTTTTT.

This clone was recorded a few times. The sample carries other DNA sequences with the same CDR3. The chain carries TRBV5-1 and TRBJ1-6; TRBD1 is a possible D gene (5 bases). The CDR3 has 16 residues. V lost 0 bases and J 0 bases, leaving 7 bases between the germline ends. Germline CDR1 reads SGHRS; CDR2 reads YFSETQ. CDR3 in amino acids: CASSLEGSSYNSPLHF. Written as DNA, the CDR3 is TGCGCCAGCAGCTTGGAGGGGAGCTCCTATAATTCACCCCTCCACTTT. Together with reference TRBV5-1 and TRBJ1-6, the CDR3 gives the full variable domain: KAGVTQTPRYLIKTRGQQVTLSCSPISGHRSVSWYQQTPGQGLQFLFEYFSETQRNKGNFPGRFSGRQFSNSRSEMNVSTLELGDSALYLCASSLEGSSYNSPLHFGNGTRLTVT.

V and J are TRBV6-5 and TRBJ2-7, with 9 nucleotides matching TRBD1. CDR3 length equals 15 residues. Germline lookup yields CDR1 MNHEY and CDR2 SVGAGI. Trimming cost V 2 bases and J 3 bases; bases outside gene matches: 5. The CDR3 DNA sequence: TGTGCCAGCAGTTACGCGACAGGGGGGAACTACGAGCAGTACTTC. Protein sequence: CASSYATGGNYEQYF.

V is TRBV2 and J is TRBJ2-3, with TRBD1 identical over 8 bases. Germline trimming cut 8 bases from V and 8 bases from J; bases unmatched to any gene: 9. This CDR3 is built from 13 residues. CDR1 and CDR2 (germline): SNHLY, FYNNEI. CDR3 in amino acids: CASLGQAPGTQYF. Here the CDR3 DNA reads TGTGCCAGCTTGGGACAGGCACCCGGTACGCAGTATTTT.

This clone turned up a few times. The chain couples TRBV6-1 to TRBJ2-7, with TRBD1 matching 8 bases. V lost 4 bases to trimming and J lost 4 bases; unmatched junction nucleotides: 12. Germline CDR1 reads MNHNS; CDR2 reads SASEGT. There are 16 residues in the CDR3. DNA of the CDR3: TGTGCCAGCAGTGCCCTCGACAGGGGAGCCCCATACGAGCAGTACTTC. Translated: CASSALDRGAPYEQYF.

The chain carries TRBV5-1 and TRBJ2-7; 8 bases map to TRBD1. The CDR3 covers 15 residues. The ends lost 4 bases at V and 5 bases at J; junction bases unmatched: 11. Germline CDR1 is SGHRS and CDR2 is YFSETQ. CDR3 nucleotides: TGCGCCAGCAGCAGGACAGGGAGGTCTTTAGACGAGCAGTACTTC. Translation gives CASSRTGRSLDEQYF.

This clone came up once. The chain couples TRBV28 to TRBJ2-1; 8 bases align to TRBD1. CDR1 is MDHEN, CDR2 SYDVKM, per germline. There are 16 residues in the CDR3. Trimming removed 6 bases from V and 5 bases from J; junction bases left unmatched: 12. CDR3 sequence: CASSPRRGLGNNEQFF. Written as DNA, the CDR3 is TGTGCCAGCAGCCCACGCAGGGGGCTAGGGAACAATGAGCAGTTCTTC.